The clone carrying this T cell receptor beta chain was seen only a few times. As yet, its antigen is unknown. This specimen belongs to a study of blood T cells in healthy people across ages. Whole-study findings and limits: Diversity figures derived from one million T cells were judged to underestimate the true value.

Unmatched junction bases numbered 2, after V lost 1 base and J lost 1 base. This CDR3 is built from 18 residues. Germline CDR1 and CDR2: SGHAT and FQNNGV. A second PCR of 7 to 11 cycles used a sample-barcoded 5' primer and a J-beta primer mix. The template-switch adaptor was a 5' adaptor with 12 random nucleotides. It tagged each cDNA molecule. TCRdb re-derived calls from the 5' RACE reads in MiXCR, one entry per CDR3 protein. Of 1.8 million or so distinct CDR3 sequences listed, more than 35% are singletons. This receptor was taken from a human donor in good health. Sequenced material: blood. J is TRBJ2-1 and V is TRBV11-2; 15 bases are shared with TRBD2. CDR3 sequence reads: CASSLGTSGGASYNEQFF. CDR3 sequence (DNA): TGTGCCAGCAGCTTAGGGACTAGCGGGGGGGCTTCCTACAATGAGCAGTTCTTC.